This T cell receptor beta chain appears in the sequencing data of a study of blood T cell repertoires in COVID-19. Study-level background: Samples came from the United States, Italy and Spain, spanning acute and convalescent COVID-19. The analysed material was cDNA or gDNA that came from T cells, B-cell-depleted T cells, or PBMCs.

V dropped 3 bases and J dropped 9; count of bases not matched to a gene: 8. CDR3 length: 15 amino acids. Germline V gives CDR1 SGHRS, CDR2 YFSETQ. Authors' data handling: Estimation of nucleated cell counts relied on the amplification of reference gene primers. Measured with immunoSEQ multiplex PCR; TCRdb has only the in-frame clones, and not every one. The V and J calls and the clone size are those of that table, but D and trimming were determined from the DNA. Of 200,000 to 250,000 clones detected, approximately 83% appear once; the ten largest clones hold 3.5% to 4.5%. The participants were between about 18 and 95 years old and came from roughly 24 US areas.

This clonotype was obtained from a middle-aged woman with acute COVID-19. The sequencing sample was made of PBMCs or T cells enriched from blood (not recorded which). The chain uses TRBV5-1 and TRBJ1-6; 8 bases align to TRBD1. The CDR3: CASSSGGSTGSPLHF. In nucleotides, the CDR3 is TGCGCCAGCAGCTCAGGGGGCTCTACGGGTTCACCCCTCCACTTT.